This T cell receptor (beta chain) originates from a study of Graves' ophthalmopathy and Graves' hyperthyroidism. Study information: Ahead of any treatment, peripheral blood was obtained at the initial diagnosis.

For repertoire sequencing, the TCR beta CDR3 regions were amplified from RNA transcripts. Scientists carried out first-round RT-PCR using HTBI primers and then a second-round multiplex PCR. Each CDR3 protein gets one entry after TCRdb re-called the multiplex PCR reads with MiXCR. The repertoire includes hundreds of thousands of distinct CDR3 sequences, approximately 22% of them detected once, and roughly 6.9% sits in the top ten. In its sample, this clonotype was seen a few times. The material sequenced was peripheral blood. This clonotype was obtained from a woman in her late teens or twenties with stable Graves' hyperthyroidism. Some clones in this sample may be carry-over from other donors' samples.

The CDR3 nucleotides are TGTGCCAGCAGTCTGCCAGGTAATAGCAATCAGCCCCAGCATTTT. Protein: CASSLPGNSNQPQHF. The rearrangement links TRBV28 to TRBJ1-5; D is unclear. CDR3 length: 15 residues. Trimming removed 5 bases at V and 0 bases at J, with 11 bases between. Germline V gene data show CDR1 as MDHEN and CDR2 as SYDVKM.